The next 30 T cell receptor beta chains were all read from a single sample in a study of PD-L1 blockade in urothelial cancer. TCRdb keeps only in-frame clones here, not all; method: immunoSEQ multiplex PCR. The repertoire holds some 97,000 clones, with around 93% as singletons. Sequencing was performed on PBMCs, taken around atezolizumab (anti-PD-L1) treatment. The receptor set was obtained from a woman of 80 years or more with urothelial cancer.

The chain employs TRBV5-6 and TRBJ1-2; D is unclear. V lost 2 bases, J lost 0 bases, and 11 bases lay in between. CDR3 length: 15 amino acids. Looked up from germline, CDR1 is SGHDT and CDR2 is YYEEEE. Written as DNA, the CDR3 is TGTGCCAGCAGCTTCGACGCAAGCGCTAACTATGGCTACACCTTC. Protein sequence: CASSFDASANYGYTF.

The genes are TRBV19 and TRBJ2-7; 9 bases align to TRBD1. With V trimmed by 5 bases and J by 4 bases, 6 bases remained unmatched. Germline-derived CDR1 and CDR2 are LNHDA and SQIVND (reference sequence). The CDR3 totals 14 residues. The CDR3 sequence is CASSPPGQGYEQYF. The CDR3 region has the DNA TGTGCCAGTAGTCCTCCGGGACAGGGTTACGAGCAGTACTTC. Using reference TRBV19 and TRBJ2-7 for the parts outside the CDR3, the full variable domain is DGGITQSPKYLFRKEGQNVTLSCEQNLNHDAMYWYRQDPGQGLRLIYYSQIVNDFQKGDIAEGYSVSREKKESFPLTVTSAQKNPTAFYLCASSPPGQGYEQYFGPGTRLTVT.

J is TRBJ2-1 and V is TRBV15; 11 bases align to TRBD2. Losses at the gene ends were 5 bases for V and 3 bases for J; bases not matched to a gene: 9. The germline gives CDR1 LNHNV, CDR2 YYDKDF (reference sequence). The CDR3 covers 17 residues. This CDR3 reads CATSDPLAGGFYNEQFF. The CDR3 DNA follows: TGTGCCACCAGCGACCCCCTAGCGGGAGGATTCTACAATGAGCAGTTCTTC.

The chain is built from TRBV28 and TRBJ1-1; D ambiguous. Trimming pared 6 bases from V and 1 base from J, leaving 6 bases between. This CDR3 comprises 12 residues. Germline V gives CDR1 MDHEN, CDR2 SYDVKM. This CDR3 is CASRIQNTEAFF. CDR3 DNA: TGTGCCAGCAGGATACAGAACACTGAAGCTTTCTTT.

This clone appeared once. In DNA form, the CDR3 reads TGCAGCGTTGGGGACAGAATGGGGACTGAAGCTTTCTTT. It yields the protein CSVGDRMGTEAFF. V usage is TRBV29-1 and J usage is TRBJ1-1; 7 bases fit TRBD1. CDR3 size: 13 residues. Germline V CDR1 and CDR2: SQVTM, ANQGSEA. V dropped 4 bases and J dropped 5; count of bases not matched to a gene: 7.

The J gene is TRBJ1-1, the V gene TRBV28; the D gene is possibly TRBD1 (6 bases). From germline, CDR1 is MDHEN and CDR2 SYDVKM. This CDR3 is 12 amino acids long. The germline V and J ends were trimmed by 6 bases and 9 bases, with 14 bases remaining between them. For the CDR3, the DNA is TGTGCCAGCAGGGTCCTACAGGGCCAAGCTTTCTTT. It yields the protein CASRVLQGQAFF.

The V gene is TRBV7-8, the J gene TRBJ1-4; no definite D call. Trimming stripped 4 bases from V and 8 bases from J, with 14 bases between. The CDR3 is 14 amino acids. Germline-derived CDR1 and CDR2 are SGHVS and FQNEAQ. Here the CDR3 DNA reads TGTGCCAGCAGCTCCGAAGTCGGGAGGGAAAAACTGTTTTTT. This sequence encodes CASSSEVGREKLFF.

The V call is TRBV2, the J call TRBJ2-1; no firm D call. CDR1 SNHLY and CDR2 FYNNEI come from the germline V gene. The CDR3 has 13 residues. V was cut by 6 bases and J by 5 bases, with 11 bases left in between. The CDR3 sequence: CASRSDLNNEQFF. Here the CDR3 DNA reads TGTGCCAGCAGATCAGACTTAAACAATGAGCAGTTCTTC.

The gene calls are TRBV15 and TRBJ1-1; a weak D match, TRBD1 (6 bases). V dropped 3 bases and J dropped 2 bases, with 10 bases sitting between them. The CDR3 runs 14 residues. Per the germline V gene, CDR1 is LNHNV and CDR2 is YYDKDF (reference sequence). CDR3 amino acids: CATSSRGGNTEAFF. The CDR3 coding sequence is TGTGCCACCAGCAGCAGGGGCGGTAACACTGAAGCTTTCTTT.

The rearrangement links TRBV9 to TRBJ1-1; unclear D gene. V was trimmed by 0 bases and J by 1 base, leaving 7 bases between them. The CDR3 loop spans 14 amino acids. Germline CDR1 SGDLS, CDR2 YYNGEE. CDR3 amino acids: CASSVGAANTEAFF. The CDR3, as DNA: TGTGCCAGCAGCGTAGGGGCAGCGAACACTGAAGCTTTCTTT.

This sequence joins TRBV18 and TRBJ2-2, with 9 bases identical to TRBD1. The CDR3 sequence is 14 residues long. The V gene's germline CDR1 is KGHSH and CDR2 LQKENI. V was clipped by 6 bases and J by 4 bases; unmatched bases: 3. CDR3: CASSGQGSTGELFF. Here the CDR3 DNA reads TGTGCCAGCTCGGGACAGGGCAGCACCGGGGAGCTGTTTTTT.

The chain couples TRBV7-3 to TRBJ1-1; D is unresolved. The V gene's germline CDR1 is SGHTA and CDR2 FQGTGA. V was shortened by 2 bases and J by 4 bases, with 11 bases between the two germline ends. CDR3 length: 14 residues. DNA of the CDR3: TGTGCCAGCAGCTTAGGGTCCGGGGTCACTGAAGCTTTCTTT. Translation: CASSLGSGVTEAFF.

V is TRBV28 and J is TRBJ2-5, with a tentative D call TRBD2 (5 bases). V lost 3 bases and J 4 bases, leaving 15 bases between the germline ends. CDR3 length equals 15 residues. Germline assignment: CDR1 MDHEN and CDR2 SYDVKM. The CDR3 sequence: CASSLDSEVVETQYF. CDR3 in DNA: TGTGCCAGCAGTTTGGACTCCGAGGTCGTAGAGACCCAGTACTTC. The full variable domain, its missing parts supplied by reference TRBV28 and TRBJ2-5, is DVKVTQSSRYLVKRTGEKVFLECVQDMDHENMFWYRQDPGLGLRLIYFSYDVKMKEKGDIPEGYSVSREKKERFSLILESASTNQTSMYLCASSLDSEVVETQYFGPGTRLLVL.

The chain carries TRBV19 and TRBJ1-4; maybe TRBD1 (5 bases). Deletions cut 4 bases from V and 8 bases from J, with 17 bases between. Germline loops: CDR1 LNHDA, CDR2 SQIVND (reference sequence). CDR3 size: 15 residues. Written as DNA, the CDR3 is TGTGCCAGTAGTAAGTCGGCCACCCCAGGGGAAAAACTGTTTTTT. Protein sequence: CASSKSATPGEKLFF. The full variable domain, rest sourced from reference TRBV19 and TRBJ1-4, is DGGITQSPKYLFRKEGQNVTLSCEQNLNHDAMYWYRQDPGQGLRLIYYSQIVNDFQKGDIAEGYSVSREKKESFPLTVTSAQKNPTAFYLCASSKSATPGEKLFFGSGTQLSVL.

The chain is built from TRBV25-1 and TRBJ1-2, with TRBD1 matching over 9 bases. The CDR3 loop spans 14 amino acids. The junction had 4 bases not matched to a gene; V was cut back by 4 bases and J by 4 bases. CDR1 is MGHDK, CDR2 SYGVNS, per germline. Here the CDR3 DNA reads TGTGCCAGCAGTGTGGGACAGGGTAGCTATGGCTACACCTTC. Its translation is CASSVGQGSYGYTF.

This clone has only a few counts. The chain couples TRBV15 to TRBJ2-2; the D gene is possibly TRBD2 (7 bases). Germline assignment: CDR1 LNHNV and CDR2 YYDKDF (reference sequence). Trimming took off 9 bases at V and 6 bases at J, with 17 bases between the two ends. This CDR3 comprises 14 residues. The CDR3 loop is CATRGGLRAGELFF. The CDR3, as DNA: TGTGCCACAAGGGGGGGCCTTCGCGCCGGGGAGCTGTTTTTT.

The chain links TRBV10-2 to TRBJ1-5; 9 nucleotides match TRBD1. CDR3 length: 16 amino acids. Per the germline V gene, CDR1 is WSHSY and CDR2 is SAAADI. J was trimmed by 4 bases and V by 5 bases; bases with no gene match: 9. The CDR3 coding sequence is TGCGCCAGCAGTCCGGGACAGGGAGTGAATAATCAGCCCCAGCATTTT. Its translation: CASSPGQGVNNQPQHF.

This chain uses TRBV15 with TRBJ2-1; tentatively, D is TRBD1 (5 bases). V was trimmed by 0 bases and J by 11 bases, leaving 14 bases between them. This CDR3 spans 14 amino acids. Germline CDR1 LNHNV, CDR2 YYDKDF (reference sequence). The CDR3 sequence: CATSRDMAGQQQFF. For the CDR3, the DNA is TGTGCCACCAGCAGAGATATGGCAGGGCAACAGCAGTTCTTC.

The chain uses TRBV10-3 and TRBJ2-2; no firm D call. CDR3 length equals 12 residues. The V gene's germline CDR1 is ENHRY and CDR2 SYGVKD. Deletions cut 2 bases from V and 5 bases from J, with 3 bases between. CDR3 region: CAISEATGELFF. CDR3 DNA: TGTGCCATCAGTGAGGCGACCGGGGAGCTGTTTTTT.

The chain links TRBV29-1 to TRBJ1-3; D gene ambiguous. The CDR3 totals 11 residues. CDR1 is SQVTM, CDR2 ANQGSEA, per germline. The ends were cut back, 7 bases at V and 3 bases at J, with 7 bases in the middle. CDR3 protein: CSGSFGNTIYF. The CDR3 nucleotides are TGCAGCGGGAGTTTTGGAAACACCATATATTTT.

This chain uses TRBV27 with TRBJ1-1; unclear D gene. This CDR3 has 15 amino acids. Trimming took off 4 bases at V and 5 bases at J, with 17 bases between the two ends. The germline V gene has CDR1 MNHEY and CDR2 SMNVEV (reference sequence). The CDR3 loop is CASSSRTGEQTEAFF. The CDR3 nucleotides are TGTGCCAGCAGTTCCAGGACGGGAGAACAGACTGAAGCTTTCTTT.

V is TRBV5-4 and J is TRBJ2-2; the D gene could be TRBD1 or TRBD2 (6 bases each). With 4 bases removed from V and 0 bases from J, the gap between germline ends came to 13 bases. The CDR3 has 16 residues. Germline-derived CDR1 and CDR2 are SGHNT and YYREEE (reference sequence). CDR3 sequence (DNA): TGTGCCAGCAGCCTGGGGGCGGGGACGAACACCGGGGAGCTGTTTTTT. Protein sequence: CASSLGAGTNTGELFF.

V usage is TRBV2 and J usage is TRBJ2-1; D is uncertain. V was trimmed by 3 bases and J by 0 bases, leaving 12 bases between them. Germline V CDR1 and CDR2: SNHLY, FYNNEI. This CDR3 contains 16 residues. CDR3 coding DNA: TGTGCCAGCAGTGATAATGTAGTGAGCTCCTACAATGAGCAGTTCTTC. Protein product: CASSDNVVSSYNEQFF.

This clone was recorded only once. V and J are TRBV11-2 and TRBJ2-3; D unclear. The length of the CDR3 is 13 residues. The germline V and J ends were trimmed by 0 bases and 3 bases, with 4 bases remaining between them. The V gene's germline CDR1 is SGHAT and CDR2 FQNNGV. The CDR3 nucleotides read TGTGCCAGCAGCTTAGAACGGACAGATACGCAGTATTTT. Translating gives CASSLERTDTQYF.

The chain combines TRBV9 with TRBJ2-2; D is perhaps TRBD2 (5 bases). This CDR3 comprises 16 residues. With 0 bases removed from V and 4 bases from J, the gap between germline ends came to 13 bases. CDR1 is SGDLS, CDR2 YYNGEE, per germline. CDR3: CASSVDGSYSTGELFF. The CDR3 DNA reads as TGTGCCAGCAGCGTAGATGGGAGCTACTCCACCGGGGAGCTGTTTTTT.

Comment on this clone: At one boundary the junction diverges from the germline segment, which might be a read error. This chain joins TRBV30 and TRBJ1-1, with D perhaps matching TRBD1 (6 bases). Germline CDR1 reads GTSNPN; CDR2 reads SVGIG (reference sequence). The CDR3 is 12 amino acids. CDR3: CVWTRGNTEAFF. The CDR3 DNA reads as TGTGTCTGGACCAGGGGGAACACTGAAGCTTTCTTT. Looking up the rest from reference TRBV30 and TRBJ1-1 gives the full variable domain: SQTIHQWPATLVQPVGSPLSLECTVEGTSNPNLYWYRQAAGRGLQLLFYSVGIGQISSEVPQNLSASRPQDRQFILSSKKLLLSDSGFYLCVWTRGNTEAFFGQGTRLTVV.

The chain's CDR3 is CASSLKAGGGEFF. In nucleotides, the CDR3 is TGTGCCAGTAGTTTGAAGGCGGGAGGTGGGGAGTTCTTC. The chain joins TRBV19 to TRBJ2-1; 8 bases are a match to TRBD2. The CDR3 length is 13 residues. V gave up 5 bases and J gave up 14 bases; unmatched junction bases: 11. CDR1 is LNHDA, CDR2 SQIVND, per germline (reference sequence).

The sample holds one count of this clone. This chain uses TRBV6-1 with TRBJ1-5; D is unresolved. Germline V gene sequence: CDR1 MNHNS, CDR2 SASEGT. The CDR3 covers 13 residues. Trimming left V 3 bases short and J 7 bases short, with 10 bases between. The CDR3 here is CASSDRSWQPQHF. CDR3 sequence (DNA): TGTGCCAGCAGTGACCGGTCGTGGCAGCCCCAGCATTTT.

J is TRBJ2-5 and V is TRBV27; 10 bases match TRBD1. The CDR3 covers 12 residues. The J segment lost 9 bases and the V segment lost 3 bases, leaving 1 base of the junction unmatched. Germline CDR1 and CDR2: MNHEY and SMNVEV (reference sequence). CDR3: CASSFGTGAQYF. DNA of the CDR3: TGTGCCAGCAGTTTTGGGACAGGGGCCCAGTACTTC.

The V call is TRBV29-1, the J call TRBJ2-7, with 8 bases fitting TRBD2. The junction had 8 bases not matched to a gene; V was cut back by 7 bases and J by 0 bases. CDR3 size: 14 residues. The germline V gene encodes CDR1 SQVTM and CDR2 ANQGSEA. CDR3 sequence: CSAGGLESSYEQYF. In nucleotides, the CDR3 is TGCAGCGCCGGGGGACTAGAGAGCTCCTACGAGCAGTACTTC.